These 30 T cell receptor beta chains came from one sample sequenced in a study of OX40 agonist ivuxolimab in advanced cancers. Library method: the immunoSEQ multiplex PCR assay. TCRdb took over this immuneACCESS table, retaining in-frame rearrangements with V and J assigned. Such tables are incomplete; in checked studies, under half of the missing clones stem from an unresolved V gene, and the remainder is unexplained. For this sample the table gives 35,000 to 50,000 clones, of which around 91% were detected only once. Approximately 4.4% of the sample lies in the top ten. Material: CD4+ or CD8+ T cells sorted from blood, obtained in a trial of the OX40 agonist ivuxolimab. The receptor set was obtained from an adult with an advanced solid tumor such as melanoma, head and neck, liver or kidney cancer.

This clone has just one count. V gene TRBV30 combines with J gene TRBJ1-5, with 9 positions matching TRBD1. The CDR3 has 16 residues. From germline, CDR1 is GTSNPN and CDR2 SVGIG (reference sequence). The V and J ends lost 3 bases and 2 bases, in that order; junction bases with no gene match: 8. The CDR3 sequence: CAWRPKGQGGNQPQHF. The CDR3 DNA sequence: TGTGCCTGGAGGCCTAAGGGACAGGGTGGCAATCAGCCCCAGCATTTT. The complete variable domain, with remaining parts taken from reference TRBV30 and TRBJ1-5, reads SQTIHQWPATLVQPVGSPLSLECTVEGTSNPNLYWYRQAAGRGLQLLFYSVGIGQISSEVPQNLSASRPQDRQFILSSKKLLLSDSGFYLCAWRPKGQGGNQPQHFGDGTRLSIL.

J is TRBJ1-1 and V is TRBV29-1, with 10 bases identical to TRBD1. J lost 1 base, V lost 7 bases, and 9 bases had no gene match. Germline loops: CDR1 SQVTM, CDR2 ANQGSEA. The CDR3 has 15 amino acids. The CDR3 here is CSAGSDRGQNTEAFF. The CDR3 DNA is TGCAGCGCCGGCAGTGACAGGGGGCAGAACACTGAAGCTTTCTTT.

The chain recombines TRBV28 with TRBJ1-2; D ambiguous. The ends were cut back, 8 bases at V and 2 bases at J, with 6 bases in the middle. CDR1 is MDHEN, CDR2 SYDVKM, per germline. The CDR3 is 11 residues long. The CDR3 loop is CASAANYGYTF. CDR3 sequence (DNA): TGTGCCAGCGCAGCGAACTATGGCTACACCTTC.

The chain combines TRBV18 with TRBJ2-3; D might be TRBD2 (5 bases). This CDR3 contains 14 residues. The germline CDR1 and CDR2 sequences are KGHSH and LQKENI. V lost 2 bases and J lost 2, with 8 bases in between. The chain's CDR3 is CASSPGLDTDTQYF. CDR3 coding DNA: TGTGCCAGCTCACCAGGACTGGACACAGATACGCAGTATTTT.

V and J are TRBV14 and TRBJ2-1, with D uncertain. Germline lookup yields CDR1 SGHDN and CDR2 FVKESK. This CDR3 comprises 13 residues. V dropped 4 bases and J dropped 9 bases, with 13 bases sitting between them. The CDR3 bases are TGTGCCAGCAGCCGCGGACCTTCGGGTGAGCAGTTCTTC. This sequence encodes CASSRGPSGEQFF.

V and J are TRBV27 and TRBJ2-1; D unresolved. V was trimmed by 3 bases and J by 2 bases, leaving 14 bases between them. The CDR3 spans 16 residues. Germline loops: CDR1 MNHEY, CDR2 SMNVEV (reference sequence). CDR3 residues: CASSFRPSAPYNEQFF. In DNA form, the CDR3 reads TGTGCCAGCAGTTTTCGACCCTCGGCCCCCTACAATGAGCAGTTCTTC.

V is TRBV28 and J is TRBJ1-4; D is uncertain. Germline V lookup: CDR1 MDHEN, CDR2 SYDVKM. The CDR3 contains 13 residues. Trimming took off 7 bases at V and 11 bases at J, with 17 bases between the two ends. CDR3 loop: CASMAGTDLKLFF. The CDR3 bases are TGTGCCAGCATGGCAGGAACAGATCTCAAACTGTTTTTT.

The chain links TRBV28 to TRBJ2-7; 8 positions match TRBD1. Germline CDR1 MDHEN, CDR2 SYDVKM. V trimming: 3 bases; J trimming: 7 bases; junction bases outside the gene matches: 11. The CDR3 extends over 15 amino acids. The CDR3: CASSFRGLITFEQYF. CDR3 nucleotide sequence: TGTGCCAGCAGTTTCAGGGGGCTAATCACGTTTGAGCAGTACTTC. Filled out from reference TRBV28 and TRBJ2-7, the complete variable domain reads DVKVTQSSRYLVKRTGEKVFLECVQDMDHENMFWYRQDPGLGLRLIYFSYDVKMKEKGDIPEGYSVSREKKERFSLILESASTNQTSMYLCASSFRGLITFEQYFGPGTRLTVT.

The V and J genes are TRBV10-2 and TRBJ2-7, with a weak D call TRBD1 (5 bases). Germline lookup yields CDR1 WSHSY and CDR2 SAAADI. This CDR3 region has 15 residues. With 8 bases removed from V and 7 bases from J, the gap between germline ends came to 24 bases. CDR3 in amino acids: CASAYTVQGPGEQYF. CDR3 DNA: TGCGCCAGCGCGTATACGGTTCAGGGCCCTGGTGAGCAGTACTTC.

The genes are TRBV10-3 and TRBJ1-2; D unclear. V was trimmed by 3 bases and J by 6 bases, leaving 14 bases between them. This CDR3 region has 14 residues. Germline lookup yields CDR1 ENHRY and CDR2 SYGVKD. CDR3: CAISDLQRGNGYTF. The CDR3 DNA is TGTGCCATCAGTGACTTACAGCGAGGGAATGGCTACACCTTC.

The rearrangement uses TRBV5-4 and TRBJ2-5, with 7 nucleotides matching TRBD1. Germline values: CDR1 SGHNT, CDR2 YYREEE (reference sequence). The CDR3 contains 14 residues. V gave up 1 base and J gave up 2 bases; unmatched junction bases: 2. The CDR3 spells CASSLPGQQETQYF. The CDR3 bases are TGTGCCAGCAGCTTGCCGGGACAGCAAGAGACCCAGTACTTC. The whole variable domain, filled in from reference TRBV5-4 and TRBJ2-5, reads ETGVTQSPTHLIKTRGQQVTLRCSSQSGHNTVSWYQQALGQGPQFIFQYYREEENGRGNFPPRFSGLQFPNYSSELNVNALELDDSALYLCASSLPGQQETQYFGPGTRLLVL.

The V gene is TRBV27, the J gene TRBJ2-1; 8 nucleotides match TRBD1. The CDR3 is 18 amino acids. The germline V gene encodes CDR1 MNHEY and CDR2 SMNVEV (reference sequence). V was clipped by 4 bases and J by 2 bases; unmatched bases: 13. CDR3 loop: CASSSDTGTGLPYNEQFF. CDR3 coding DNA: TGTGCCAGCAGTTCCGACACCGGGACAGGATTACCCTACAATGAGCAGTTCTTC.

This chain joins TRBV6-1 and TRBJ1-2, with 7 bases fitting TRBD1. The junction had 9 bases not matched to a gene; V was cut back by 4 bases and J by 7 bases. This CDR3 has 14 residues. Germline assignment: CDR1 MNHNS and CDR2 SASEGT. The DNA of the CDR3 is TGTGCCAGCAGTGCACTAACAGGGGAGGCTGGCTACACCTTC. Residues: CASSALTGEAGYTF.

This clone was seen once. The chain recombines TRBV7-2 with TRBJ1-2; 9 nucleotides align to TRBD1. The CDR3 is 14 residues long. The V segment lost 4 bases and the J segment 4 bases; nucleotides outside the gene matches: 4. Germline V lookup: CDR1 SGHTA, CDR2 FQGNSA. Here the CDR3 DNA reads TGTGCCAGCAGCTCGGGACAGGGCCTCTATGGCTACACCTTC. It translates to CASSSGQGLYGYTF.

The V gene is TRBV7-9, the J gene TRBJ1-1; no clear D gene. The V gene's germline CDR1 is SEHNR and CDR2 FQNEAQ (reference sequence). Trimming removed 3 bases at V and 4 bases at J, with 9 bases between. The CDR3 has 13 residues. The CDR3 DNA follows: TGTGCCAGCAGCTTGCCCCCGGCCACTGAAGCTTTCTTT. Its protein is CASSLPPATEAFF.

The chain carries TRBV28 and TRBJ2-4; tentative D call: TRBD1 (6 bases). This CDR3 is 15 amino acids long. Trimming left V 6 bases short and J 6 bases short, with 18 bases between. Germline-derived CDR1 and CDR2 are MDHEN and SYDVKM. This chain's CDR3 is CASSLSTGRGNIQYF. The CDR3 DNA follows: TGTGCCAGCAGCCTTTCTACGGGCAGGGGAAACATTCAGTACTTC.

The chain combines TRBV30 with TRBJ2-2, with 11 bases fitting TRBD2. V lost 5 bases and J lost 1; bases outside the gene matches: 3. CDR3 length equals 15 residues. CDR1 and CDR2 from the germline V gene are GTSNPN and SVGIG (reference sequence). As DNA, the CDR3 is TGTGCCTGGCGGGGGACTAGCGGGAACACCGGGGAGCTGTTTTTT. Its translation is CAWRGTSGNTGELFF.

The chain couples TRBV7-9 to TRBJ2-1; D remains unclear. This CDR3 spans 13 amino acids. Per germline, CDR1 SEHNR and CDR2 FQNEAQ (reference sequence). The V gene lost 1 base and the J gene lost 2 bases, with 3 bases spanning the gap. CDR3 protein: CASSLGAYNEQFF. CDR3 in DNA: TGTGCCAGCAGCTTAGGTGCCTACAATGAGCAGTTCTTC.

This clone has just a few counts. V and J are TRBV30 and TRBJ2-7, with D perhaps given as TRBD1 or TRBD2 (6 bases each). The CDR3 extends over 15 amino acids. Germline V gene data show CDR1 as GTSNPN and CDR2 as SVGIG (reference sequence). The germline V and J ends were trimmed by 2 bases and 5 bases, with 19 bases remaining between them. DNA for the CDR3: TGTGCCTGGAGTTTACAGGGTACGGGGGCCGACGAGCAGTACTTC. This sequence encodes CAWSLQGTGADEQYF.

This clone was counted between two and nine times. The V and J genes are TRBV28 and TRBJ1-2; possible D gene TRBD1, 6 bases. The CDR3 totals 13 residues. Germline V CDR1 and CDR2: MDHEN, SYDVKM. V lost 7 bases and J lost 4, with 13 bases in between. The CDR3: CASNTGQTYGYTF. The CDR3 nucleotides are TGTGCCAGCAACACCGGACAGACCTATGGCTACACCTTC.

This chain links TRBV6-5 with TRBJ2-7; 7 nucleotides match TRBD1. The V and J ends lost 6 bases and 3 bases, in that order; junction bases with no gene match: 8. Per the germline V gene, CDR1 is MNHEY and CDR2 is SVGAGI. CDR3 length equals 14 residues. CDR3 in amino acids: CASRPQGVGYEQYF. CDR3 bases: TGTGCCAGCAGACCTCAGGGGGTAGGCTACGAGCAGTACTTC.

The CDR3 nucleotides are TGTGCCAGCCGGAACCCCGAGGAGAACACTGAAGCTTTCTTT. This translates into CASRNPEENTEAFF. The chain carries TRBV6-6 and TRBJ1-1; unclear D gene. Germline V gene sequence: CDR1 MNHNY, CDR2 SVGAGI (reference sequence). V lost 8 bases and J 1 base, leaving 14 bases between the germline ends. This CDR3 is 14 amino acids long.

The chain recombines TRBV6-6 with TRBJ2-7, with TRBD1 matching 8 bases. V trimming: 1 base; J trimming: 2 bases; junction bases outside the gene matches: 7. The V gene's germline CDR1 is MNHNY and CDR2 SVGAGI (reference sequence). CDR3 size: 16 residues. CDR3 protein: CASSYLDRALPYEQYF. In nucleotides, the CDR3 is TGTGCCAGCAGTTACTTGGACAGGGCCCTACCCTACGAGCAGTACTTC.

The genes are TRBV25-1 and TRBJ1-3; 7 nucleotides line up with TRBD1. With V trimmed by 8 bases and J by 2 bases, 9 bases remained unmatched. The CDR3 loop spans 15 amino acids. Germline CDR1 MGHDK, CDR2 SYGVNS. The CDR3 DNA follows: TGTGCCAGCCAAGGGGAGGGGGCGGCTGGAAACACCATATATTTT. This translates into CASQGEGAAGNTIYF.

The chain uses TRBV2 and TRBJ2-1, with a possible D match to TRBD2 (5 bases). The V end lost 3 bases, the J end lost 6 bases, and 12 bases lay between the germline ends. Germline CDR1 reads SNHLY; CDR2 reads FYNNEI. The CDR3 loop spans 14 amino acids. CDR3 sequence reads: CASSDTRVPNEQFF. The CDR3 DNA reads TGTGCCAGCAGTGATACTAGGGTACCCAATGAGCAGTTCTTC.

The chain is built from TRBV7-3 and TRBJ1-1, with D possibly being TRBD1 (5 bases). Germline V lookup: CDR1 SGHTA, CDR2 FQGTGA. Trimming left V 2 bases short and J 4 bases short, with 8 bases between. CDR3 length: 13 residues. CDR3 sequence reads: CASSLQGGTEAFF. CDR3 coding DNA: TGTGCCAGCAGCTTACAGGGAGGCACTGAAGCTTTCTTT.

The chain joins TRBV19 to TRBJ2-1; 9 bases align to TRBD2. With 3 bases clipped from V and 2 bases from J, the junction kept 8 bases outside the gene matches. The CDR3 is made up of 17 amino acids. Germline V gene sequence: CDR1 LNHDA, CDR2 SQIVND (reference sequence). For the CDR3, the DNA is TGTGCCAGTAGTATGGGGTGGCGACTAGCGGCCTACAATGAGCAGTTCTTC. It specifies CASSMGWRLAAYNEQFF. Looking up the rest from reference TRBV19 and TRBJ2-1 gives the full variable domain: DGGITQSPKYLFRKEGQNVTLSCEQNLNHDAMYWYRQDPGQGLRLIYYSQIVNDFQKGDIAEGYSVSREKKESFPLTVTSAQKNPTAFYLCASSMGWRLAAYNEQFFGPGTRLTVL.

The CDR3 sequence: CASSFDYRGTEAFF. For the CDR3, the DNA is TGCGCCAGCAGCTTTGATTACAGGGGGACTGAAGCTTTCTTT. The rearrangement joins TRBV5-1 to TRBJ1-1; 8 positions match TRBD1. V lost 2 bases and J lost 5; bases outside the gene matches: 5. From germline, CDR1 is SGHRS and CDR2 YFSETQ. CDR3 length: 14 amino acids.

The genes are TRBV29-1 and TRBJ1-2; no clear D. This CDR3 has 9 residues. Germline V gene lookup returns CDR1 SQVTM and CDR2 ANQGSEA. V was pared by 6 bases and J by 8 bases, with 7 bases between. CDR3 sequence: CSVSDGYTF. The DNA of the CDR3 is TGCAGCGTATCCGACGGCTACACCTTC.

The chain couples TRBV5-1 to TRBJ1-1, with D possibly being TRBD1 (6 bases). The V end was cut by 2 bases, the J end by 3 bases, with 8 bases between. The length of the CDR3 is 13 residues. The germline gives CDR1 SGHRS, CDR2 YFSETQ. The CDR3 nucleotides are TGCGCCAGCAGCTTTAAGGGGGACACTGAAGCTTTCTTT. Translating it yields CASSFKGDTEAFF.